One sample yielded the 25 T cell receptor beta chains listed below, sequenced in a study of blood T cell repertoires in COVID-19. Assay: immunoSEQ multiplex PCR; the TCRdb copy retains only in-frame clones and omits some. This sample carries roughly 6,400 clones, roughly 84% of them seen once, and the ten largest clones take around 12%. The material sequenced was peripheral blood. The receptors were gathered from a human donor with active COVID-19. The donor label of this sample is uncertain.

The rearrangement joins TRBV12-5 to TRBJ2-2; TRBD1 might be the D (6 bases). Germline V gene data show CDR1 as LGHNT and CDR2 as FRNRAP. The CDR3 length is 17 residues. V lost 1 base and J lost 1, with 13 bases in between. The CDR3 loop reads CASGLASGTKNTGELFF. In DNA form, the CDR3 reads TGTGCTAGTGGTTTGGCTTCTGGGACAAAGAACACCGGGGAGCTGTTTTTT.

The rearrangement uses TRBV12-3 or TRBV12-4 and TRBJ1-2, with a weak D call TRBD1 (6 bases). The CDR3 extends over 12 amino acids. Trimming pared 5 bases from V and 5 bases from J, leaving 9 bases between. CDR3 amino acids: CASSNQGYGYTF. CDR3 DNA sequence: TGTGCCAGCAGTAATCAGGGGTATGGCTACACCTTC.

The gene calls are TRBV19 and TRBJ2-2; TRBD2 might be the D (7 bases). This CDR3 has 16 residues. Germline assignment: CDR1 LNHDA and CDR2 SQIVND (reference sequence). The V gene lost 6 bases and the J gene lost 6 bases, with 20 bases spanning the gap. This CDR3 is CASRVLVGGLPGELFF. In DNA, the CDR3 is TGTGCCAGTAGGGTTTTGGTGGGGGGGCTACCCGGGGAGCTGTTTTTT.

The chain has TRBV10-2 and TRBJ1-1; TRBD1 agrees at 7 bases. This CDR3 comprises 16 residues. V was clipped by 8 bases and J by 3 bases; unmatched bases: 15. CDR1 and CDR2 (germline): WSHSY, SAAADI. The CDR3 sequence is CASVPIGGFRDTEAFF. CDR3 nucleotide sequence: TGCGCCAGCGTTCCTATAGGGGGCTTCAGGGACACTGAAGCTTTCTTT.

V and J are TRBV3-1 (or the pseudogene TRBV3-2) and TRBJ2-1; 13 nucleotides agree with TRBD2. CDR3 size: 15 residues. Germline CDR1 reads LGHDT; CDR2 reads YNNKEL (reference sequence). The J segment lost 9 bases and the V segment lost 1 base, leaving 3 bases of the junction unmatched. The CDR3 coding sequence is TGTGCCAGCAGCCAAGGGACTAGCGGGAGAGGTGAGCAGTTCTTC. It codes for CASSQGTSGRGEQFF.

The chain employs TRBV11-2 and TRBJ2-1; 8 bases agree with TRBD1. CDR1 and CDR2 (germline): SGHAT, FQNNGV. Germline trimming cut 3 bases from V and 6 bases from J; bases unmatched to any gene: 7. This CDR3 has 15 residues. The CDR3: CASSFRGQGFNEQFF. CDR3 nucleotides: TGTGCCAGCAGCTTTCGTGGACAGGGCTTCAATGAGCAGTTCTTC.

J is TRBJ2-1 and V is TRBV6-5; D is possibly TRBD1 (6 bases). This CDR3 has 13 amino acids. Trimming removed 3 bases at V and 6 bases at J, with 9 bases between. Germline lookup yields CDR1 MNHEY and CDR2 SVGAGI. This chain's CDR3 is CASSYAGANEQFF. The DNA of the CDR3 is TGTGCCAGCAGTTATGCAGGGGCCAATGAGCAGTTCTTC.

J is TRBJ2-1 and V is TRBV10-2; D may be TRBD2 (6 bases). The germline CDR1 and CDR2 sequences are WSHSY and SAAADI. V shed 7 bases and J shed 3 bases, with 16 bases lying between them. The CDR3 length is 15 residues. DNA for the CDR3: TGCGCCAGCACCTATAGCGGCGGGGTCTACAATGAGCAGTTCTTC. Its protein is CASTYSGGVYNEQFF.

This chain joins TRBV9 and TRBJ2-7, with 10 bases identical to TRBD1. The V and J ends lost 3 bases and 2 bases, in that order; junction bases with no gene match: 5. CDR3 size: 15 residues. In germline, CDR1 is SGDLS, CDR2 YYNGEE. CDR3 region: CASSGWGQGTYEQYF. In nucleotides, the CDR3 is TGTGCCAGCAGCGGTTGGGGACAGGGGACCTACGAGCAGTACTTC.

This sequence joins TRBV24-1 and TRBJ2-2; 7 bases align to TRBD1. The CDR3 totals 17 residues. The ends lost 10 bases at V and 2 bases at J; junction bases unmatched: 15. Germline CDR1 and CDR2: KGHDR and SFDVKD. This CDR3 is CATRGWRQGSNTGELFF. The CDR3 bases are TGTGCCACACGTGGGTGGAGACAGGGTTCCAACACCGGGGAGCTGTTTTTT.

The rearrangement joins TRBV28 to TRBJ1-5; a possible D gene is TRBD1 (6 bases). Germline V gene sequence: CDR1 MDHEN, CDR2 SYDVKM. The CDR3 has 15 amino acids. Trimming cost V 2 bases and J 0 bases, with 8 bases left between them. The CDR3 DNA reads as TGTGCCAGCAGTTTAAGGGACACTAGCAATCAGCCCCAGCATTTT. It translates to CASSLRDTSNQPQHF.

The genes are TRBV28 and TRBJ2-5, with D possibly matching TRBD2 (6 bases). Germline values: CDR1 MDHEN, CDR2 SYDVKM. Trimming cost V 4 bases and J 1 base, with 10 bases left between them. The CDR3 contains 14 residues. This CDR3 reads CASSSVAVQETQYF. The CDR3 nucleotides are TGTGCCAGCAGTTCTGTAGCGGTCCAAGAGACCCAGTACTTC. Filled out from reference TRBV28 and TRBJ2-5, the complete variable domain reads DVKVTQSSRYLVKRTGEKVFLECVQDMDHENMFWYRQDPGLGLRLIYFSYDVKMKEKGDIPEGYSVSREKKERFSLILESASTNQTSMYLCASSSVAVQETQYFGPGTRLLVL.

The chain couples TRBV21-1 to TRBJ2-4; TRBD1, the table's D call, was not compared with the DNA. TRBV21-1 represents a pseudogene. The CDR3 has 13 amino acids. The CDR3 here is CASIHRGQNIQYF. The CDR3 DNA follows: TGTGCCAGCATTCACAGGGGGCAAAACATTCAGTACTTC.

In nucleotides, the CDR3 is TGTGCCACCAGCGCACCGGGACAGGGGTCCGAGCAGTACTTC. It is translated as CATSAPGQGSEQYF. The V and J genes are TRBV15 and TRBJ2-7, with 10 bases that match TRBD1. The length of the CDR3 is 14 residues. The V and J ends lost 5 bases and 6 bases, in that order; junction bases with no gene match: 7. Germline V lookup: CDR1 LNHNV, CDR2 YYDKDF (reference sequence).

The gene calls are TRBV12-3 or TRBV12-4 and TRBJ1-5; no firm D call. The CDR3 has 12 residues. V dropped 6 bases and J dropped 4 bases, with 7 bases sitting between them. The CDR3, as DNA: TGTGCCAGCAGACTAACAAATCAGCCCCAGCATTTT. Protein product: CASRLTNQPQHF.

The chain links TRBV3-1 (or the pseudogene TRBV3-2) to TRBJ2-3; the D gene is possibly TRBD2 (6 bases). Germline V lookup: CDR1 LGHDT, CDR2 YNNKEL (reference sequence). The CDR3 totals 16 residues. V was shortened by 3 bases and J by 5 bases, with 18 bases between the two germline ends. Here the CDR3 DNA reads TGTGCCAGCAGCCATCCGGGACGGGGAGCGGGAGATACGCAGTATTTT. Amino acids: CASSHPGRGAGDTQYF.

Only one count was recorded for this clone. The rearrangement links TRBV24-1 to TRBJ2-7; D perhaps matches TRBD1 (5 bases). Germline CDR1 is KGHDR and CDR2 is SFDVKD. Trimming took off 4 bases at V and 6 bases at J, with 12 bases between the two ends. The CDR3 totals 13 residues. This chain's CDR3 is CATSEQQGFEQYF. The CDR3 nucleotides are TGTGCCACCAGTGAGCAGCAGGGATTCGAGCAGTACTTC.

J is TRBJ2-5 and V is TRBV24-1, with 7 nucleotides matching TRBD1. The germline CDR1 and CDR2 sequences are KGHDR and SFDVKD. The CDR3 runs to 17 residues. V dropped 4 bases and J dropped 3; count of bases not matched to a gene: 13. CDR3 protein: CATSEPRQGPTKETQYF. CDR3 in DNA: TGTGCCACCAGTGAACCCCGACAGGGCCCGACTAAAGAGACCCAGTACTTC.

This clone was picked up a small number of times. This chain uses TRBV5-4 with TRBJ2-1; D gene uncertain. Trimming took 4 bases from V and 11 from J, leaving 13 bases between them. CDR1 and CDR2 (germline): SGHNT, YYREEE (reference sequence). The CDR3 is 12 residues long. The DNA for the CDR3 is TGTGCCAGCAGCCGGCCTCAGGCTCAGCAGTTCTTC. Translated, it gives CASSRPQAQQFF. The full variable domain, rest sourced from reference TRBV5-4 and TRBJ2-1, is ETGVTQSPTHLIKTRGQQVTLRCSSQSGHNTVSWYQQALGQGPQFIFQYYREEENGRGNFPPRFSGLQFPNYSSELNVNALELDDSALYLCASSRPQAQQFFGPGTRLTVL.

The rearrangement joins TRBV12-5 to TRBJ1-1; 8 bases align to TRBD1. Germline CDR1 and CDR2: LGHNT and FRNRAP. The CDR3 consists of 16 residues. The ends lost 4 bases at V and 4 bases at J; junction bases unmatched: 11. CDR3 protein: CASGSAGGKGVTEAFF. The CDR3 region has the DNA TGTGCTAGTGGTTCGGCAGGGGGCAAGGGTGTCACTGAAGCTTTCTTT.

The J gene is TRBJ2-7, the V gene TRBV10-1, with TRBD2 matching over 8 bases. With 3 bases clipped from V and 6 bases from J, the junction kept 10 bases outside the gene matches. The CDR3 consists of 15 residues. Germline CDR1 and CDR2: WNHNN and SYGVQD (reference sequence). CDR3 DNA sequence: TGCGCCAGCAGTGAAGCGGGGGCGCATTGGAGCGAGCAGTACTTC. This codes for CASSEAGAHWSEQYF.

The rearrangement links TRBV30 to TRBJ2-7; TRBD2 matches at 7 bases. J was trimmed by 0 bases and V by 2 bases; bases with no gene match: 1. The CDR3 is 13 amino acids. Germline CDR1 reads GTSNPN; CDR2 reads SVGIG (reference sequence). CDR3 coding DNA: TGTGCCTGGAGTCGGGGGGTCTCCTACGAGCAGTACTTC. Translating it yields CAWSRGVSYEQYF.

CDR3 DNA: TGTGCCAGCAGTCCCTCGAGCAGGTACACCGGGGAGCTGTTTTTT. This gives the protein CASSPSSRYTGELFF. The chain carries TRBV25-1 and TRBJ2-2; D not certain. Trimming pared 5 bases from V and 3 bases from J, leaving 13 bases between. The germline V gene has CDR1 MGHDK and CDR2 SYGVNS. There are 15 residues in the CDR3.

The CDR3 DNA follows: TGCGCCAGCAGCTTGGTTGGTGTACAGAACACTGAAGCTTTCTTT. The encoded protein is CASSLVGVQNTEAFF. The rearrangement links TRBV5-1 to TRBJ1-1, with D uncertain. V was shortened by 0 bases and J by 1 base, with 10 bases between the two germline ends. From germline, CDR1 is SGHRS and CDR2 YFSETQ. The CDR3 spans 15 residues.

This chain joins TRBV19 and TRBJ2-1; 7 bases align to TRBD1. Trimming cost V 3 bases and J 3 bases; bases outside gene matches: 5. The CDR3 has 15 residues. Germline assignment: CDR1 LNHDA and CDR2 SQIVND (reference sequence). CDR3 amino acids: CASSIRDRDYNEQFF. The CDR3 DNA reads TGTGCCAGTAGTATTCGAGACAGGGACTACAATGAGCAGTTCTTC.